The 18 T cell receptor beta chains presented below share a single source sample, sequenced in a study of shared clonotypes between healthy human individuals. TCRdb's copy holds only in-frame clones and misses some; the assay was immunoSEQ multiplex PCR. The sample has about 450,000 clones; roughly 77% are singletons. The specimen was PBMCs. Source of these receptors: a woman aged 40 to 50 in good health. Some clones in this sample may be carry-over from other donors' samples.

V and J are TRBV4-3 and TRBJ2-5, with a possible D match to TRBD2 (5 bases). Germline CDR1 reads LGHNA; CDR2 reads YSLEER. The CDR3 runs to 15 residues. Trimming removed 0 bases at V and 3 bases at J, with 11 bases between. This CDR3 reads CASSQDWTSKETQYF. The DNA for the CDR3 is TGCGCCAGCAGCCAAGATTGGACTTCCAAAGAGACCCAGTACTTC.

The chain combines TRBV7-9 with TRBJ2-1, with D possibly matching TRBD2 (5 bases). Germline loops: CDR1 SEHNR, CDR2 FQNEAQ (reference sequence). The CDR3 runs 15 residues. Trimming removed 2 bases at V and 2 bases at J, with 10 bases between. Here the CDR3 reads CASSLISAAYNEQFF. CDR3 DNA sequence: TGTGCCAGCAGCTTAATTAGCGCGGCCTACAATGAGCAGTTCTTC.

This clone was observed a handful of times. The J gene is TRBJ1-1, the V gene TRBV20-1; D not certain. CDR1 is DFQATT and CDR2 is SNEGSKA in the germline V gene (reference sequence). Trimming cost V 2 bases and J 3 bases, with 4 bases left between them. The CDR3 covers 11 residues. The CDR3: CSARQDTEAFF. The CDR3 DNA sequence: TGCAGTGCTAGACAGGACACTGAAGCTTTCTTT.

The chain has TRBV7-9 and TRBJ1-4, with D perhaps matching TRBD1 (5 bases). CDR1 is SEHNR, CDR2 FQNEAQ, per germline (reference sequence). Trimming took 2 bases from V and 8 from J, leaving 15 bases between them. This CDR3 comprises 15 residues. CDR3 protein: CASSLRIGTYEKLFF. CDR3 nucleotides: TGTGCCAGCAGCTTAAGAATAGGGACCTACGAAAAACTGTTTTTT.

J is TRBJ2-5 and V is TRBV7-2; the match to TRBD2 covers 7 bases. CDR1 is SGHTA, CDR2 FQGNSA, per germline. This CDR3 region has 18 residues. Unmatched junction bases numbered 17, after V lost 3 bases and J lost 4 bases. The CDR3 sequence is CASSLGHLRRGTGETQYF. CDR3 in DNA: TGTGCCAGCAGCTTGGGGCACCTTAGGCGGGGGACGGGAGAGACCCAGTACTTC.

The CDR3 DNA follows: TGTGCCAGCAGCTTAGAAAGAGGGAGGGAGCAGTACTTC. Translating gives CASSLERGREQYF. The chain has TRBV7-2 and TRBJ2-7; a weak D match, TRBD2 (6 bases). Trimming pared 1 base from V and 7 bases from J, leaving 11 bases between. Germline V gives CDR1 SGHTA, CDR2 FQGNSA. The length of the CDR3 is 13 residues.

The J gene is TRBJ2-7, the V gene TRBV6-1, with D uncertain. CDR1 and CDR2 (germline): MNHNS, SASEGT. The V end was cut by 0 bases, the J end by 9 bases, with 6 bases between. The CDR3 is 11 residues long. Written as DNA, the CDR3 is TGTGCCAGCAGTGAAGCGTCCAGGCAGTACTTC. The encoded protein is CASSEASRQYF.

The chain recombines TRBV30 with TRBJ2-7; 8 nucleotides match TRBD2. This CDR3 has 15 amino acids. The J segment lost 6 bases and the V segment lost 3 bases, leaving 13 bases of the junction unmatched. Germline CDR1 is GTSNPN and CDR2 is SVGIG (reference sequence). CDR3 in DNA: TGTGCCTGGAGGGCACGGGGGGGCAGGGATGGCGAGCAGTACTTC. Translating it yields CAWRARGGRDGEQYF.

The rearrangement uses TRBV6-6 and TRBJ1-5; D uncertain. The CDR3 covers 13 residues. CDR1 MNHNY and CDR2 SVGAGI come from the germline V gene (reference sequence). Trimming took 0 bases from V and 7 from J, leaving 7 bases between them. DNA for the CDR3: TGTGCCAGCAGTTACTCGACTGTCCAGCCCCAGCATTTT. Translated: CASSYSTVQPQHF.

This clone has a single count. The J gene is TRBJ1-4, the V gene TRBV28; D call uncertain. The CDR3 covers 14 residues. V dropped 2 bases and J dropped 2 bases, with 6 bases sitting between them. Germline-derived CDR1 and CDR2 are MDHEN and SYDVKM. The CDR3 DNA sequence: TGTGCCAGCAGTTTAGAAACGACTAATGAAAAACTGTTTTTT. Protein product: CASSLETTNEKLFF.

The chain has TRBV27 and TRBJ2-5, with unresolved D. Germline assignment: CDR1 MNHEY and CDR2 SMNVEV (reference sequence). Trimming pared 4 bases from V and 5 bases from J, leaving 17 bases between. The CDR3 is made up of 15 amino acids. CDR3 residues: CASSSFGGVLETQYF. As DNA, the CDR3 is TGTGCCAGCAGTTCCTTTGGTGGCGTTCTGGAGACCCAGTACTTC.

This chain joins TRBV19 and TRBJ2-5, with 7 bases fitting TRBD2. The V segment lost 7 bases and the J segment 4 bases; nucleotides outside the gene matches: 15. CDR3 length: 16 amino acids. Germline CDR1 is LNHDA and CDR2 is SQIVND (reference sequence). CDR3 in amino acids: CASKPRQAGVGETQYF. For the CDR3, the DNA is TGTGCCAGTAAGCCCCGGCAGGCGGGAGTGGGAGAGACCCAGTACTTC.

This clone occurred a few times. This chain connects TRBV7-2 to TRBJ2-3, with a weak D call TRBD1 (7 bases). Looked up from germline, CDR1 is SGHTA and CDR2 is FQGNSA. Trimming left V 6 bases short and J 7 bases short, with 14 bases between. CDR3 length equals 13 residues. CDR3 protein: CASRKGAGNTQYF. CDR3 in DNA: TGTGCCAGCAGAAAGGGGGCGGGAAATACGCAGTATTTT.

The CDR3 spells CASMLLSPTGELFF. The CDR3 bases are TGTGCCAGCATGCTGCTAAGTCCCACCGGGGAGCTGTTTTTT. This chain links TRBV27 with TRBJ2-2, with unresolved D. Looked up from germline, CDR1 is MNHEY and CDR2 is SMNVEV (reference sequence). V was pared by 7 bases and J by 4 bases, with 13 bases between. CDR3 length: 14 residues.

This chain links TRBV2 with TRBJ1-2, with unresolved D. Trimming left V 3 bases short and J 8 bases short, with 16 bases between. The CDR3 is 14 residues long. Germline lookup yields CDR1 SNHLY and CDR2 FYNNEI. CDR3 nucleotides: TGTGCCAGCAGTGACGTGGTCCCCTCGGGGGGCTACACCTTC. Encoded protein: CASSDVVPSGGYTF.

As concerns this clone: One end of the junction varies from germline; a read error may be responsible. The chain combines TRBV6-6 with TRBJ1-5; no definite D call. The CDR3 totals 14 residues. Germline V CDR1 and CDR2: MNHNY, SVGAGI (reference sequence). Written as DNA, the CDR3 is TGTGCCAGCAGTTACAAGGGTAGCAGTCAGCCCCAGCATTTT. It translates to CASSYKGSSQPQHF.

This chain links TRBV20-1 with TRBJ2-5; D unresolved. Trimming cost V 3 bases and J 5 bases, with 7 bases left between them. The CDR3 sequence is 11 residues long. CDR1 DFQATT and CDR2 SNEGSKA come from the germline V gene (reference sequence). The DNA for the CDR3 is TGCAGTGCTAGTCACTGGGAGACCCAGTACTTC. Protein: CSASHWETQYF.

The rearrangement joins TRBV9 to TRBJ1-4; 12 bases line up with TRBD1. CDR1 is SGDLS, CDR2 YYNGEE, per germline. J lost 8 bases, V lost 4 bases, and 6 bases had no gene match. The CDR3 totals 15 residues. CDR3 coding DNA: TGTGCCAGCAGCCCGGCCGGGACAGGGGGCGAAAAACTGTTTTTT. This encodes CASSPAGTGGEKLFF.